This T cell receptor (beta chain) was identified in a study of identical twins. The V gene lost 4 bases and the J gene lost 4 bases, with 13 bases spanning the gap. This CDR3 spans 14 amino acids. Germline lookup yields CDR1 SGHTA and CDR2 FQGNSA. TCRdb used MiXCR to reprocess the 5' RACE reads, holding one entry per CDR3 protein. Here the sample spans fewer than 900,000 distinct CDR3 sequences, less than 25% being singletons. In addition, the sample was reused for a study of T cells expressing NK-cell markers. As that report states: The TCR beta repertoires originated in sorted CD3+CD56+NKG2C+, CD3+CD56+NKG2C- and CD3+CD56-NKG2C+ T cells.

The chain uses TRBV7-2 and TRBJ1-1; the D is unclear. The sample consisted of PBMCs. This receptor was identified in a woman aged 18-29 years in good health. As DNA, the CDR3 is TGTGCCAGCAGCTCGCAGACTCTTGGCACTGAAGCTTTCTTT. Translated, it gives CASSSQTLGTEAFF.